These 17 T cell receptor beta chains came from one sample sequenced in a study of T cell repertoires in cytomegalovirus infection. TCRdb re-called the reads through MiXCR, storing one row per CDR3 protein. This sample has a few hundred thousand distinct CDR3 sequences; about 28% occur once, and the top ten carry about 20%. These TCRs' antigens remain unknown. The source was cultured PBMCs, collected from culture after CMV antigen stimulation. These TCRs come from a human donor in good health (CMV status not recorded). Some clones in this sample may be carry-over from other donors' samples.

DNA for the CDR3: TGTGCCAGCAGCTCCGCCCTTGGGGTGACTGAAGCTTTCTTT. Its protein is CASSSALGVTEAFF. The chain combines TRBV11-2 with TRBJ1-1; D not resolved. Trimming took off 4 bases at V and 5 bases at J, with 14 bases between the two ends. The CDR3 runs to 14 residues. CDR1 is SGHAT, CDR2 FQNNGV, per germline.

This clonotype was recorded at least ten times. This chain joins TRBV7-8 and TRBJ1-2, with D unresolved. Trimming removed 1 base from V and 0 bases from J, with 15 bases in between. From germline, CDR1 is SGHVS and CDR2 FQNEAQ. The CDR3 length is 17 residues. CDR3 region: CASSLEITPSPNYGYTF. The CDR3 bases are TGTGCCAGCAGCTTAGAAATAACACCCAGCCCTAACTATGGCTACACCTTC.

This clonotype came up a few times. The chain couples TRBV19 to TRBJ2-7, with D possibly TRBD2 on 5 matching bases. Germline assignment: CDR1 LNHDA and CDR2 SQIVND (reference sequence). The germline V and J ends were trimmed by 6 bases and 5 bases, with 11 bases remaining between them. The CDR3 runs 12 residues. CDR3 amino acids: CASSTSPDEQYF. The CDR3 nucleotides read TGTGCCAGTAGCACTAGTCCGGACGAGCAGTACTTC.

The chain employs TRBV12-3 or TRBV12-4 and TRBJ1-5, with 7 positions matching TRBD1. The CDR3 has 18 amino acids. V lost 2 bases, J lost 4 bases, and 14 bases stayed unmatched. Here the CDR3 reads CASSLFNGGTELNQPQHF. DNA of the CDR3: TGTGCCAGCAGTTTATTCAATGGGGGGACAGAACTAAATCAGCCCCAGCATTTT.

The chain combines TRBV28 with TRBJ1-2; D possibly corresponds to TRBD1 (5 bases). This CDR3 has 14 residues. Germline loops: CDR1 MDHEN, CDR2 SYDVKM. The ends were cut back, 6 bases at V and 8 bases at J, with 19 bases in the middle. For the CDR3, the DNA is TGTGCCAGCAGCCCCAATTACAGGCCGGACGGCTACACCTTC. It yields the protein CASSPNYRPDGYTF.

The chain carries TRBV7-6 and TRBJ1-4, with D possibly being TRBD1 (6 bases). Germline V gene data show CDR1 as SGHVS and CDR2 as FNYEAQ. The CDR3 has 16 amino acids. The V end lost 0 bases, the J end lost 0 bases, and 8 bases lay between the germline ends. The CDR3 reads CASSLARGSTNEKLFF. The CDR3 DNA is TGTGCCAGCAGCTTAGCGAGGGGGTCAACTAATGAAAAACTGTTTTTT.

This clonotype was observed many times. The chain links TRBV7-2 to TRBJ2-1; 10 bases agree with TRBD1. V gave up 5 bases and J gave up 2 bases; unmatched junction bases: 3. The CDR3 contains 15 residues. Germline values: CDR1 SGHTA, CDR2 FQGNSA. CDR3 DNA sequence: TGTGCCAGCAGCCAGGACAGGGGGACCTACAATGAGCAGTTCTTC. Its translation is CASSQDRGTYNEQFF.

In its sample, this clonotype was seen a few times. This chain uses TRBV12-3 or TRBV12-4 with TRBJ1-1; D might be TRBD1 (5 bases). The V gene lost 2 bases and the J gene lost 10 bases, with 17 bases spanning the gap. The CDR3 consists of 14 residues. The CDR3 DNA reads TGTGCCAGCAGTTTAAATCCGTGGGGGTCAAGAGCTTTCTTT. Encoded protein: CASSLNPWGSRAFF.

The chain links TRBV2 to TRBJ2-3; a weak D match, TRBD2 (6 bases). CDR1 and CDR2 from the germline V gene are SNHLY and FYNNEI. Trimming shortened V by 6 bases and J by 6 bases, and 10 bases separated the two germline ends. The CDR3 runs to 12 residues. CDR3: CASSRLVDTQYF. DNA for the CDR3: TGTGCCAGCAGCCGACTAGTTGATACGCAGTATTTT.

This clonotype has a single count. The chain has TRBV7-2 and TRBJ2-3, with 9 bases that match TRBD1. The J segment lost 4 bases and the V segment lost 4 bases, leaving 6 bases of the junction unmatched. CDR3 length equals 15 residues. Per germline, CDR1 SGHTA and CDR2 FQGNSA. Here the CDR3 reads CASSSGTGWADTQYF. Here the CDR3 DNA reads TGTGCCAGCAGCTCCGGGACAGGGTGGGCAGATACGCAGTATTTT.

The CDR3 region is CATSDTRQNNEQFF. In DNA, the CDR3 is TGTGCCACCAGTGATACTAGACAGAACAATGAGCAGTTCTTC. This sequence joins TRBV24-1 and TRBJ2-1; D is tentatively TRBD1 or TRBD2 (5 bases each). The CDR3 consists of 14 residues. Germline assignment: CDR1 KGHDR and CDR2 SFDVKD. The V gene lost 3 bases and the J gene lost 5 bases, with 10 bases spanning the gap.

The chain combines TRBV5-1 with TRBJ2-6; no clear D. Deletions cut 5 bases from V and 0 bases from J, with 6 bases between. There are 14 residues in the CDR3. Germline assignment: CDR1 SGHRS and CDR2 YFSETQ. The CDR3 region is CASRVTSGANVLTF. DNA for the CDR3: TGCGCCAGCAGAGTGACCTCTGGGGCCAACGTCCTGACTTTC.

The chain carries TRBV19 and TRBJ2-7; D gene uncertain. V shed 7 bases and J shed 2 bases, with 12 bases lying between them. Germline CDR1 reads LNHDA; CDR2 reads SQIVND (reference sequence). This CDR3 is 13 amino acids long. The CDR3 sequence: CASIVYRPYEQYF. Here the CDR3 DNA reads TGTGCCAGTATTGTGTATCGGCCCTACGAGCAGTACTTC.

Worth noting for this clonotype: An end of the junction differs from the germline gene, which may be a read error. V usage is TRBV12-3 or TRBV12-4 and J usage is TRBJ2-1; maybe TRBD1 (6 bases). This CDR3 spans 10 amino acids. CDR3 sequence: CASSFTGRKF. In nucleotides, the CDR3 is TGTGCCAGCAGTTTTACAGGGCGAAAGTTC.

Written as DNA, the CDR3 is TGTGCCAGCAGTGAAGAACCTCACCCCAGCATTCAGTACTTC. Its protein is CASSEEPHPSIQYF. This chain joins TRBV6-1 and TRBJ2-4; D gene uncertain. This CDR3 comprises 14 residues. V lost 1 base to trimming and J lost 9 bases, with 13 bases between them. Germline V gene lookup returns CDR1 MNHNS and CDR2 SASEGT.

The CDR3 DNA follows: TGTGCCAGCAGGAACACCGGCGGGACTAGCACAGATACGCAGTATTTT. This codes for CASRNTGGTSTDTQYF. The chain combines TRBV27 with TRBJ2-3; D perhaps matches TRBD2 (6 bases). This CDR3 has 16 residues. Trimming shortened V by 6 bases and J by 0 bases, and 16 bases separated the two germline ends. Germline loops: CDR1 MNHEY, CDR2 SMNVEV (reference sequence).

This clonotype occurred a few times. This chain uses TRBV19 with TRBJ2-5, with no clear D. This CDR3 comprises 14 residues. V was cut by 3 bases and J by 5 bases, with 13 bases left in between. The germline gives CDR1 LNHDA, CDR2 SQIVND (reference sequence). CDR3 nucleotide sequence: TGTGCCAGTAGTATCCGGGCAGGATCGGAGACCCAGTACTTC. Its translation: CASSIRAGSETQYF.